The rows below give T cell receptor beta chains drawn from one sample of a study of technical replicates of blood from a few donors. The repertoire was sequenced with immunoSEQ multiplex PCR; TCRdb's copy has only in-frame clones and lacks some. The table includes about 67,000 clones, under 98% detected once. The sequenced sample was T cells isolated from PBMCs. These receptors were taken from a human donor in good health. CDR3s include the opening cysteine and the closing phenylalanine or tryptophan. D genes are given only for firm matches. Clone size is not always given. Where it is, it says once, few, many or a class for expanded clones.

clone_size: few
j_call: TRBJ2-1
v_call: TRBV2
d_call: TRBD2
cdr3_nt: TGTGCCAGCAGTGAAGGCGGGAGGCCGGGGAATGAGCAGTTCTTC
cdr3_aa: CASSEGGRPGNEQFF

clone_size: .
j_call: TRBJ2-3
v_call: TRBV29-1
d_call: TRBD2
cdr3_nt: TGCAGCGTGGACGAGCGGGAGCTTAACACGCAGTATTTT
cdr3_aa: CSVDERELNTQYF

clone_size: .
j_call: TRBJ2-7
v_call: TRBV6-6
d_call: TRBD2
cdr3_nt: TGTGCCAGCATGGCCGAGGGCGGGAGCTACGAGCAGTACTTC
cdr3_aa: CASMAEGGSYEQYF

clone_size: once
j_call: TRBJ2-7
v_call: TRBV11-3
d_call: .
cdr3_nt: TGTGCCAGCAGCCTGCGAGGCGAGCAGTACTTC
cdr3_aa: CASSLRGEQYF

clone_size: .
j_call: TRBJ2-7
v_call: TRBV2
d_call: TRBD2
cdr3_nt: TGTGCCAGCAGTGAAGGGCGGGAGACCTACGAGCAGTACTTC
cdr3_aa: CASSEGRETYEQYF

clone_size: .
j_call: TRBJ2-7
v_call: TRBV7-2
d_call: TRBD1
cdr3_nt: TGTGCCAGCAGCTTACAATGGGGACAGCTCACCACCTACGAGCAGTACTTC
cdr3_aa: CASSLQWGQLTTYEQYF

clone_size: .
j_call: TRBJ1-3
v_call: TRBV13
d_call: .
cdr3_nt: TGTGCCAGCAGCTTGGGGTGGCAGGGAGGTCCTGGAAACACCATATATTTT
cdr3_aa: CASSLGWQGGPGNTIYF

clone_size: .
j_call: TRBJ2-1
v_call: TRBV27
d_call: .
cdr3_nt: TGTGCCAGCAGTTTCTCCTCCTACAATGAGCAGTTCTTC
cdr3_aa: CASSFSSYNEQFF

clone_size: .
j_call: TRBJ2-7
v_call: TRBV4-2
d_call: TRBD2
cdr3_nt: TGTGCCAGCAGCCGATTACTAGCGGGAGGAAACGAGCAGTACTTC
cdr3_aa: CASSRLLAGGNEQYF

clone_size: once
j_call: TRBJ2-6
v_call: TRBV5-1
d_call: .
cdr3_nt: TGCGCCAGCAGCTTGGTCCGCTCTGGGGCCAACGTCCTGACTTTC
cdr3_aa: CASSLVRSGANVLTF

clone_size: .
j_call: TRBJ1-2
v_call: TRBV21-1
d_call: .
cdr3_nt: TGTGCCAGCAGCAACCCGGCTCGGGGCTATGGCTACACCTTC
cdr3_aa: CASSNPARGYGYTF

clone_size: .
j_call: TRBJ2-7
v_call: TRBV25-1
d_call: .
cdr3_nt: TGTGCCAGCAGCCGGCGGGGCTACGAGCAGTACTTC
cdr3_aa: CASSRRGYEQYF

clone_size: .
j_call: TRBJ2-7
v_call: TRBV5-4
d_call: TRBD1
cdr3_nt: TGTGCCAGCAGCCGCCCGACAGGGCCCGAGCAGTACTTC
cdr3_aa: CASSRPTGPEQYF

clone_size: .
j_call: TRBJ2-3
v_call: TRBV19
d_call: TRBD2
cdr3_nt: TGTGCCAGTACCCCGGGACTAGCGGGAGTGGATACGCAGTATTTT
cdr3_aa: CASTPGLAGVDTQYF

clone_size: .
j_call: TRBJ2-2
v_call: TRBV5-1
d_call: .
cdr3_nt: TGCGCCAGCAAGGAGGAGGGGTCCGGGGAGCTGTTTTTT
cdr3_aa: CASKEEGSGELFF

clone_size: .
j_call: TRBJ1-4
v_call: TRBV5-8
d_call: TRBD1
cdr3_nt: TGTGCCAGCACCTGGGGACAGGGGCCCCCAACTAATGAAAAACTGTTTTTT
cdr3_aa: CASTWGQGPPTNEKLFF

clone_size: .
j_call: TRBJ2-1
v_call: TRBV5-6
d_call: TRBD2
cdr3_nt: TGTGCCAGCAGCTCGGGTCTAGCGGGAGGTATCAATGAGCAGTTCTTC
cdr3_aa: CASSSGLAGGINEQFF

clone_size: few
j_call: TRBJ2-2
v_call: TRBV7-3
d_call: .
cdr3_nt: TGTGCCAGCAGCTTAGGTAGCGGAGACACCGGGGAGCTGTTTTTT
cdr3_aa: CASSLGSGDTGELFF

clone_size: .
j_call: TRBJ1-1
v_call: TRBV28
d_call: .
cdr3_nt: TGTGCCAGCAGTCTAAAGAACACTGAAGCTTTCTTT
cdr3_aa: CASSLKNTEAFF

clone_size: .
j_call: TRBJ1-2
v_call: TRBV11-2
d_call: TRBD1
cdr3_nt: TGTGCCAGCCGCGCGGACAGGGCCCGGGGCTACACCTTC
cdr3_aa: CASRADRARGYTF

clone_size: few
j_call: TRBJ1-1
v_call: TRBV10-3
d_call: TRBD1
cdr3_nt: TGTGCCATCAGAGCCACCGGGACAGGAGAAGCTTTCTTT
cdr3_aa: CAIRATGTGEAFF

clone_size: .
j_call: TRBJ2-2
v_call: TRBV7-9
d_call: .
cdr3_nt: TGTGCCAGCAGCTTAACCTACAACACCGGGGAGCTGTTTTTT
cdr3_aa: CASSLTYNTGELFF

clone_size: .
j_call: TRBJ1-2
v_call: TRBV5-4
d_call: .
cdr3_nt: TGTGCCAGCAGCCTCAGACAGGTCCAAGATGGCTACACCTTC
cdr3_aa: CASSLRQVQDGYTF

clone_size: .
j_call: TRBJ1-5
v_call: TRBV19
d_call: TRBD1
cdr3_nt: TGTGCCAGTAGACGACGACAGGGGGCCGGCAATCAGCCCCAGCATTTT
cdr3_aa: CASRRRQGAGNQPQHF

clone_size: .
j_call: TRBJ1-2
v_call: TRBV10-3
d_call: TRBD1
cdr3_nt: TGTGCCATCAGTGAGTCTTCGGGACAGGTTGGCTACACCTTC
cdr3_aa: CAISESSGQVGYTF

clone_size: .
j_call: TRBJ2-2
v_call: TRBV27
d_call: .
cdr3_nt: TGTGCCAGCAGCATCAGGGGAGACACCGGGGAGCTGTTTTTT
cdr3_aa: CASSIRGDTGELFF

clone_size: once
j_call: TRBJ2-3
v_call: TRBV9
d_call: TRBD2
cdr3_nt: TGTGCCAGCAGCGCGATTAGCGGGAACACAGATACGCAGTATTTT
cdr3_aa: CASSAISGNTDTQYF

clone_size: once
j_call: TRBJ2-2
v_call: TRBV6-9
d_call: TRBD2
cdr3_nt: TGTGCCAGCAGTTATTCCTGGACTAGCGGGAGAGGGACCGGGGAGCTGTTTTTT
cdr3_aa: CASSYSWTSGRGTGELFF

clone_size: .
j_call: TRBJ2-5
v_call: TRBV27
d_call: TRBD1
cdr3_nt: TGTGCCAGCAGTCCGCGGACAGGGGGCTCGAAAGAGACCCAGTACTTC
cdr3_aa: CASSPRTGGSKETQYF

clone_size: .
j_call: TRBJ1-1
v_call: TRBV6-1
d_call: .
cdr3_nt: TGTGCCAGCACAGCAGGGAGGGGAACTGAAGCTTTCTTT
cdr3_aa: CASTAGRGTEAFF

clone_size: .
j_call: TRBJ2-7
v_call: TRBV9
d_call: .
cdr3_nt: TGTGCCAGCAGCGGTGTAGTCTCCTACGAGCAGTACTTC
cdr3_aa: CASSGVVSYEQYF

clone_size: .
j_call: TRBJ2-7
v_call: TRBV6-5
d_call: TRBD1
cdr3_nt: TGTGCCAGCAAGATAGGACAGGTCTACGAGCAGTACTTC
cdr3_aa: CASKIGQVYEQYF

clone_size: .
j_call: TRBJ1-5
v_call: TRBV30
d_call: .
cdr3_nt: TGTGCCTGGAGTGTACAGGGCGGAAGGCCCCAGCCCCAGCATTTT
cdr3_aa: CAWSVQGGRPQPQHF

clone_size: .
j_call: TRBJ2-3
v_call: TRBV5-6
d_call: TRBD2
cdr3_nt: TGTGCCAGCAGCTCGAAGGGACTAGCGGGAGCTACGCAGTATTTT
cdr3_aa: CASSSKGLAGATQYF

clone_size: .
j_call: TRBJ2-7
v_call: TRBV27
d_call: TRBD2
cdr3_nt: TGTGCCAGCAGTTTTTCCACTAGCGGTACCTACGAGCAGTACTTC
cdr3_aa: CASSFSTSGTYEQYF

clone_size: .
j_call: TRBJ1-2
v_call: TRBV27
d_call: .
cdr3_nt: TGTGCCAGCAGTTTAGGGCTTAACTATGGCTACACCTTC
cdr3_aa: CASSLGLNYGYTF

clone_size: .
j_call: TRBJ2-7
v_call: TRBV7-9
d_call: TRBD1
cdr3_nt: TGTGCCAGCAGCTTAGAGCAACGTGACAGGGGCGTTACCTACGAGCAGTACTTC
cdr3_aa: CASSLEQRDRGVTYEQYF

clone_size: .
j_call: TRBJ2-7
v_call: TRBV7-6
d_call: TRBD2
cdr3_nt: TGTGCCAGCAGCTTGTACACAGGGCTAGCGGGGCACTACGAGCAGTACTTC
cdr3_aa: CASSLYTGLAGHYEQYF

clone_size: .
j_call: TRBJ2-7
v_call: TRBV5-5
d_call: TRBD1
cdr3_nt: TGTGCCAGCAGCCTCCGGGACAGGGTAGGCTTCGAGATCCACTACGAGCAGTACTTC
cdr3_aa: CASSLRDRVGFEIHYEQYF

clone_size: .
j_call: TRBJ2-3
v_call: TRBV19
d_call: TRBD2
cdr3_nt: TGTGCCAGTAGTATGCGTATAGCGGGAGGGCTAAATACGCAGTATTTT
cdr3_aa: CASSMRIAGGLNTQYF

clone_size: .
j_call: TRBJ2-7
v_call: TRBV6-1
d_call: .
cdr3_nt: TGTGCCAGCACTCTACGGTACGAGCAGTACTTC
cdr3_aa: CASTLRYEQYF

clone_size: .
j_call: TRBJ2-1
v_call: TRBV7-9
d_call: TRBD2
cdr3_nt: TGTGCCAGCAGCTTTTCTCTAGCGGGATACAATGAGCAGTTCTTC
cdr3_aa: CASSFSLAGYNEQFF

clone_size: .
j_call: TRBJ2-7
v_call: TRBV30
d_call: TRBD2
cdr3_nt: TGTGCCTGGAGTGTGGGAGGGACGGACGAGCAGTACTTC
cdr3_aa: CAWSVGGTDEQYF

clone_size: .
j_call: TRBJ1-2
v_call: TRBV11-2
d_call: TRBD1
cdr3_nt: TGTGCCAGCACCTTCTCGGACAGGGGTGGCTACACCTTC
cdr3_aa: CASTFSDRGGYTF

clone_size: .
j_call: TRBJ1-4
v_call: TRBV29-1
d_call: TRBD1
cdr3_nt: TGCAGCGTTGGTGGGGGACAGGGGGATGAAAAACTGTTTTTT
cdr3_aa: CSVGGGQGDEKLFF

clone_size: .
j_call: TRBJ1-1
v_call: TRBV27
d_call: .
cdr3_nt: TGTGCCAGCGCAACGGGAACCCAAGCTTTCTTT
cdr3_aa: CASATGTQAFF

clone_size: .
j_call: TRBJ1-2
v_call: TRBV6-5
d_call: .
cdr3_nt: TGTGCCAGCAGTTACTCGCAGGGATCAAACTATGGCTACACCTTC
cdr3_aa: CASSYSQGSNYGYTF

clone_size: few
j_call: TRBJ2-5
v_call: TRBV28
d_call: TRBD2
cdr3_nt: TGTGCCAGCAAGAAGGGAGGGTACCGGGGGGAGACCCAGTACTTC
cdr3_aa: CASKKGGYRGETQYF

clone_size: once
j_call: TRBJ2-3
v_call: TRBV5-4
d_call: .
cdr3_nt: TGTGCCAGCAGCTCCTCGACTAGCACAGATACGCAGTATTTT
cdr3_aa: CASSSSTSTDTQYF

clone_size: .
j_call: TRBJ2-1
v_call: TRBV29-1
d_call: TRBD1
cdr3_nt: TGCAGCGTAGAGGGGGACAGGGGAGTGCGGAACAATGAGCAGTTCTTC
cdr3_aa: CSVEGDRGVRNNEQFF

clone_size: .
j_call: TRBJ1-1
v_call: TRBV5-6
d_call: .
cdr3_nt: TGTGCCAGCACCGTGTTGGGAGGGAGGGCTGAAGCTTTCTTT
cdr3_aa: CASTVLGGRAEAFF

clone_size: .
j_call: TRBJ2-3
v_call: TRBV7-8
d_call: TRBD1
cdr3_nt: TGTGCCAGCAGCGTAACAGGGGCCCTAAGCACAGATACGCAGTATTTT
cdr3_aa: CASSVTGALSTDTQYF

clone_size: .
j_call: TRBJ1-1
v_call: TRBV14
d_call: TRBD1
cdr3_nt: TGTGCCAGCAGCCAAAATACAGGGGGCACTGAAGCTTTCTTT
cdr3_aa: CASSQNTGGTEAFF

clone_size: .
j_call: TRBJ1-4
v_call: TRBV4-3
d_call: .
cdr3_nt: TGCGCCAGCAGCCAAGATCTGGAAGGAGTTGATGAAAAACTGTTTTTT
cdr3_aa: CASSQDLEGVDEKLFF

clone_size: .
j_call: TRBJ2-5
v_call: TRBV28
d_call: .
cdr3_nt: TGTGCCAGCAGGAGGGGCACAGGGATTGGGACCCAGTACTTC
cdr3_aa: CASRRGTGIGTQYF

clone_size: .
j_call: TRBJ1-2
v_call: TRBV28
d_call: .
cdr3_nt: TGTGCCAGCAGTACTACGGCTAACTATGGCTACACCTTC
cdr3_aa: CASSTTANYGYTF

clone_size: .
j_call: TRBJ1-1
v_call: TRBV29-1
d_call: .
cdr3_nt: TGCAGCGTTGCTCATCCCGCGGGATATTGGGGCACTGAAGCTTTCTTT
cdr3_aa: CSVAHPAGYWGTEAFF

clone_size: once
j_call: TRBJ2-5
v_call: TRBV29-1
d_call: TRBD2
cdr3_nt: TGCAGCGTTGTGGGACTAGCGGGAGCGGAGACCCAGTACTTC
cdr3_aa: CSVVGLAGAETQYF

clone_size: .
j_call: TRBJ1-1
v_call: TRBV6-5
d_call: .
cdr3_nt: TGTGCCAGCAGTATACGCAGGGTGAACACTGAAGCTTTCTTT
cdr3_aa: CASSIRRVNTEAFF

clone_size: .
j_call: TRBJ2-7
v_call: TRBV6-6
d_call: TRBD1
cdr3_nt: TGTGCCAGCAACATTCCGGGACAGGCCCGATACGAGCAGTACTTC
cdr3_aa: CASNIPGQARYEQYF